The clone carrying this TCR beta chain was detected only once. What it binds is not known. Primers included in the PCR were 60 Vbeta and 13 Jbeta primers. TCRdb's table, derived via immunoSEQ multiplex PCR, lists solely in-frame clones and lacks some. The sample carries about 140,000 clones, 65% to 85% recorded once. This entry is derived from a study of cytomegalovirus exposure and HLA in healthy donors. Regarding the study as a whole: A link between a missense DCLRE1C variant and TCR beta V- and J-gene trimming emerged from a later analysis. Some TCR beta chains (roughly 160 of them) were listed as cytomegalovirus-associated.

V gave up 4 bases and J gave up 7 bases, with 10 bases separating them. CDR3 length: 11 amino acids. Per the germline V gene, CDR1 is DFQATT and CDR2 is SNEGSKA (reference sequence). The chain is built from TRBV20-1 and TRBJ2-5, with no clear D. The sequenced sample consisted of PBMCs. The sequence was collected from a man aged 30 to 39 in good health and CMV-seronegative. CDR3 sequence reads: CSATRPGTQYF. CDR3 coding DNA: TGCAGTGCTACCAGACCAGGGACCCAGTACTTC.